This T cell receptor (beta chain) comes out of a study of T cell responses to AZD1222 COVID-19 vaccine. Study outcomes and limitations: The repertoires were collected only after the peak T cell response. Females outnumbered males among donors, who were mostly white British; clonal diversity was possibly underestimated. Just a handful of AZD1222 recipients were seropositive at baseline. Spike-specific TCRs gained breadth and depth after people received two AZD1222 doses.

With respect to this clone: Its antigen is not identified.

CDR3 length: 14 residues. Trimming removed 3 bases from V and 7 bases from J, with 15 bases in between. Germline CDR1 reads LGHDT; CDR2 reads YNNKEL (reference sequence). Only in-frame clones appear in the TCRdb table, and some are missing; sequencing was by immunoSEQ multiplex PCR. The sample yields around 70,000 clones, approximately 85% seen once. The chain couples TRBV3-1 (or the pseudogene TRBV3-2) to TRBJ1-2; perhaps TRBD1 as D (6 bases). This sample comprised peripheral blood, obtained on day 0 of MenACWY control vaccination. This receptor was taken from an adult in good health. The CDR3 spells CASSHDQGLVGYTF. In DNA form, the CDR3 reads TGTGCCAGCAGCCACGATCAGGGGCTAGTTGGCTACACCTTC.